Below are 4 T cell receptor beta chains sequenced from a single sample in a study of OX40 agonist ivuxolimab in advanced cancers. Some clones are missing from TCRdb's copy, which holds only in-frame ones; the method was immunoSEQ multiplex PCR. The repertoire holds tens of thousands of clones, with more than 85% as singletons. The sequenced sample was CD4+ or CD8+ T cells sorted from blood, obtained in a trial of the OX40 agonist ivuxolimab. These receptors came from an adult with an advanced solid tumor such as melanoma, head and neck, liver or kidney cancer.

This chain joins TRBV6-5 and TRBJ2-3; D remains unclear. The germline V and J ends were trimmed by 4 bases and 3 bases, with 8 bases remaining between them. Germline V gene sequence: CDR1 MNHEY, CDR2 SVGAGI. This CDR3 is built from 13 residues. In DNA form, the CDR3 reads TGTGCCAGCAGTTCGGATACGACAGATACGCAGTATTTT. Its translation: CASSSDTTDTQYF.

The chain uses TRBV6-6 and TRBJ1-5, with D maybe TRBD1 (5 bases). Germline values: CDR1 MNHNY, CDR2 SVGAGI (reference sequence). V dropped 2 bases and J dropped 1 base, with 9 bases sitting between them. The CDR3 spans 15 residues. For the CDR3, the DNA is TGTGCCAGCAGTTACACAGGTGAGAGCAATCAGCCCCAGCATTTT. Protein sequence: CASSYTGESNQPQHF.

The chain combines TRBV7-2 with TRBJ1-2, with 7 positions matching TRBD1. Germline assignment: CDR1 SGHTA and CDR2 FQGNSA. The ends lost 8 bases at V and 5 bases at J; junction bases unmatched: 14. This CDR3 contains 15 residues. CDR3: CASRDRSVGQYGYTF. Written as DNA, the CDR3 is TGTGCCAGCCGGGACAGAAGTGTAGGCCAATATGGCTACACCTTC. The variable domain in full, completed from reference TRBV7-2 and TRBJ1-2, reads GAGVSQSPSNKVTEKGKDVELRCDPISGHTALYWYRQSLGQGLEFLIYFQGNSAPDKSGLPSDRFSAERTGGSVSTLTIQRTQQEDSAVYLCASRDRSVGQYGYTFGSGTRLTVV.

The V call is TRBV7-9, the J call TRBJ2-7, with D perhaps TRBD2 (6 bases). The V gene's germline CDR1 is SEHNR and CDR2 FQNEAQ (reference sequence). The CDR3 contains 14 residues. The V gene lost 8 bases and the J gene lost 2 bases, with 16 bases spanning the gap. CDR3 amino acids: CASSLSGTAYEQYF. The CDR3 DNA sequence: TGTGCCAGCTCCCTTTCCGGGACTGCCTACGAGCAGTACTTC.